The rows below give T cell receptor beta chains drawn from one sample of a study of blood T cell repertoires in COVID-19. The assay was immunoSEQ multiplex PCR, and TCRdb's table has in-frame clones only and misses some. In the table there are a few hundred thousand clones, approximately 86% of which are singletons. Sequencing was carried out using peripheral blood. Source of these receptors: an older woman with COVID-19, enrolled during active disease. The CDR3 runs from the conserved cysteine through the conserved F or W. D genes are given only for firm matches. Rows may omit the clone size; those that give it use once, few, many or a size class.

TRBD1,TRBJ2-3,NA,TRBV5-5,TGTGCCAGCAGCTTGGACCCCGGGACAGGGGTCTATACGCAGTATTTT,CASSLDPGTGVYTQYF
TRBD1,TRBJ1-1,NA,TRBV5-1,TGCGCCAGCAGCTTACAGGGACAGTTGAACACTGAAGCTTTCTTT,CASSLQGQLNTEAFF
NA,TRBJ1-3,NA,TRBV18,TGTGCCAGCTCACCACCGGGTACAGCCGCTGGAAACACCATATATTTT,CASSPPGTAAGNTIYF
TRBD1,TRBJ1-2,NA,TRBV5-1,TGCGCCAGCAGCTTCGGACAGGGGGTTTCCCTCTATGGCTACACCTTC,CASSFGQGVSLYGYTF
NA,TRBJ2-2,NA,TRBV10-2,TGCGCCAGCAGTGACCACTCAAACACCGGGGAGCTGTTTTTT,CASSDHSNTGELFF
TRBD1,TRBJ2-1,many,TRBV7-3,TGTGCCAGCAGCCCCCCGACCGGGACAGGGGTCCATGAGCAGTTCTTC,CASSPPTGTGVHEQFF
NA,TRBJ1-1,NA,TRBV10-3,TGTGCCAGTAAGTTGCGAGACACTGAAGCTTTCTTT,CASKLRDTEAFF
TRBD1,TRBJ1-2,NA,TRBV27,TGTGCCACGTCCCGGACAGGGGGTAACTATGGCTACACCTTC,CATSRTGGNYGYTF
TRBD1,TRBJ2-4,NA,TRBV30,TGTGCCTGGAGCCCGAACCTCCCGGGACAGGGGCAGTACTTC,CAWSPNLPGQGQYF
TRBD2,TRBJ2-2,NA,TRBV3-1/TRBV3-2,TGTGCCAGCAGCCCCCGAGGCGGGGGGTTTGGCGGGGAGCTGTTTTTT,CASSPRGGGFGGELFF
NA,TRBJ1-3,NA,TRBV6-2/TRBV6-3,TGTGCCAGCAGTTACTTCGGGAGCTCTGGAAACACCATATATTTT,CASSYFGSSGNTIYF
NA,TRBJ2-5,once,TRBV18,TGTGCCAGCTCACAGCTCTCAGGGGGAGGTCAAGAGACCCAGTACTTC,CASSQLSGGGQETQYF
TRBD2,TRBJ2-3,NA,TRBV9,TGTGCCAGCAGCGTAGATGGCAGGGTAGCTAGCGGGGGGCCGGCAGATACGCAGTATTTT,CASSVDGRVASGGPADTQYF
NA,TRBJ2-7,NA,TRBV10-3,TGTGCCATCAGTGGGGGTAGGGGGCAGTACTTC,CAISGGRGQYF
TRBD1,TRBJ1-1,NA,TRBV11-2,TGTGCCAGCAGCGTCCAGGGGGCCGGGGCTGAAGCTTTCTTT,CASSVQGAGAEAFF
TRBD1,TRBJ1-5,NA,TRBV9,TGTGCCAGCAACTCCAGGGGGCAGAGCAATCAGCCCCAGCATTTT,CASNSRGQSNQPQHF
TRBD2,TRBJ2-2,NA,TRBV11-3,TGTGCCAGCAGATTCCACGGGGGGATGAACACCGGGGAGCTGTTTTTT,CASRFHGGMNTGELFF
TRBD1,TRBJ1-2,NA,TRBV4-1,TGCGCCAGCAGCCAGTCACAGGGGAGTATCTATGGCTACACCTTC,CASSQSQGSIYGYTF
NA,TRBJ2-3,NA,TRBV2,TGTGCCAGCAGGGGGGCCACAGATACGCAGTATTTT,CASRGATDTQYF
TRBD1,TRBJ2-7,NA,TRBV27,TGTGCCAGCATCGGACAGGGGTTCTACGAGCAGTACTTC,CASIGQGFYEQYF
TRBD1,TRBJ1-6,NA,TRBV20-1,TGCAGTGCTAGTCGAGGACAGGGTAATTCACCCCTCCACTTT,CSASRGQGNSPLHF
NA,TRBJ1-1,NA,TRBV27,TGTGCCAGCAGTTCCCCGATGAATAGGCGGAATGAAGCTTTCTTT,CASSSPMNRRNEAFF
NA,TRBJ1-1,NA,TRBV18,TGTGCCAGCTCACCCAAAGTCACGGGGGGCCTCTTGAGCACTGAAGCTTTCTTT,CASSPKVTGGLLSTEAFF
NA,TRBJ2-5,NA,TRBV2,TGTGCCAGCAGTGAAATAGCGGAAGAGACCCAGTACTTC,CASSEIAEETQYF
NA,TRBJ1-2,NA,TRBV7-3,TGTGCCAGCAGCTTATGGGGGGGCGATGGCTACACCTTC,CASSLWGGDGYTF
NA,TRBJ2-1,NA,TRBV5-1,TGCGCCAGCACCGGGGGTAGCTCCTACAATGAGCAGTTCTTC,CASTGGSSYNEQFF
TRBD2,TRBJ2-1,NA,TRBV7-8,TGTGCCAGCAGCTTTAGGGACTACCTTAACAATGAGCAGTTCTTC,CASSFRDYLNNEQFF
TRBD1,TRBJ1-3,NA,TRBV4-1,TGCGCCAGCAGCCCGATACAGGGGTCCAGCTCTGGAAACACCATATATTTT,CASSPIQGSSSGNTIYF
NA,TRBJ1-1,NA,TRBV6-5,TGTGCCAGCAGTTACTCGGGCCAGGGGTTCACTGAAGCTTTCTTT,CASSYSGQGFTEAFF
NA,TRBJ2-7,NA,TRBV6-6,TGTGCCAGCAGTTACTCGCTAGATATAGAAGGCGAGCAGTACTTC,CASSYSLDIEGEQYF
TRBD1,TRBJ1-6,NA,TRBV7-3,TGTGCCAGCAGGACCGGGACAGCCAATTCACCCCTCCACTTT,CASRTGTANSPLHF
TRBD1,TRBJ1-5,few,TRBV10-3,TGTGCCATCCGGGACAGTCTCAATCAGCCCCAGCATTTT,CAIRDSLNQPQHF
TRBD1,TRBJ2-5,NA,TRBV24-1,TGTGCCACCAGTGATTTACAGGGGGAGACCCAGTACTTC,CATSDLQGETQYF
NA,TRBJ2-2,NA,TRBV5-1,TGCGCCAGCAGCTTGTCCACGGGGGACACCGGGGAGCTGTTTTTT,CASSLSTGDTGELFF
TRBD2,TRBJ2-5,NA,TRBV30,TGTGCCTGGACGAAGCGGGGCCTTTACCAAGAGACCCAGTACTTC,CAWTKRGLYQETQYF
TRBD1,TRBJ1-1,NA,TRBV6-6,TGTGCCAGCAGCGTCAGGGGGCGGGACACTGAAGCTTTCTTT,CASSVRGRDTEAFF
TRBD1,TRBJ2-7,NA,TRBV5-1,TGCGCCAGCAGCTTGACAGGGGGACCCTACGAGCAGTACTTC,CASSLTGGPYEQYF
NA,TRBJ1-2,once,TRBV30,TGTGCCTGGAGTGTAGGAGGGGCGAACTATGGCTACACCTTC,CAWSVGGANYGYTF
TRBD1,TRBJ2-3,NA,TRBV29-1,TGCAGCGTGGGACAGGGGGAATTAACAGATACGCAGTATTTT,CSVGQGELTDTQYF
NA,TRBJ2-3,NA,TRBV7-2,TGTGCCAGCAGCTCGGGAGGTGGCGGGGGCTTTCGGGATACGCAGTATTTT,CASSSGGGGGFRDTQYF
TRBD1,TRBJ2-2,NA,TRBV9,TGTGCCAGCAGCGCAAGCACCGGGACAGGTCCTCACGGGGAGCTGTTTTTT,CASSASTGTGPHGELFF
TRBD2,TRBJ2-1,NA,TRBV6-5,TGTGCCAGCAGTTACCGCCTAGCGGGCGATGAGCAGTTCTTC,CASSYRLAGDEQFF
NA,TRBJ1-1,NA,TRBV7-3,TGTGCCAGCAGCTTGGGGGGTTACGAAGCTTTCTTT,CASSLGGYEAFF
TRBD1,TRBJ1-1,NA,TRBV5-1,TGCGCCAGCAGCGAACGGGACAGGGGTGGCACTGAAGCTTTCTTT,CASSERDRGGTEAFF
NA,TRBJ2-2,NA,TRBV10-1,TGCGCCAGCAGTGAACCTCCCTCCAGGGGCAGCACCGGGGAGCTGTTTTTT,CASSEPPSRGSTGELFF
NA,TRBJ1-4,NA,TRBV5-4,TGTGCCAGCAGCTTCTCCGGGTCCATTAATGAAAAACTGTTTTTT,CASSFSGSINEKLFF